This T cell receptor (beta chain) was captured by sequencing in a study of blood T cells in healthy people across ages. As regards this clonotype: Its target is not known.

With a J-beta primer mix and a sample-barcoded 5' primer, a second PCR ran 7 to 11 cycles. TCRdb reprocessed the 5' RACE reads with MiXCR, giving one entry per CDR3 protein. The sample has about 680,000 distinct CDR3 sequences; around 48% are singletons. This CDR3 comprises 14 residues. V gave up 2 bases and J gave up 1 base, with 8 bases separating them. Germline lookup yields CDR1 ENHRY and CDR2 SYGVKD. Findings of the study overall: Roughly linearly, TCR beta diversity per million T cells fell as age increased. Versus aged donors, long-lived donors had higher diversity and more naive CD4+ cells. It was held that diversity estimates obtained from one million T cells represented underestimates.

The material sequenced was blood. This sequence joins TRBV10-3 and TRBJ1-1; no definite D call. The clonotype originates from a woman in her sixties in good health. In nucleotides, the CDR3 is TGTGCCATCAGTGAGGAGGGAAGGAACACTGAAGCTTTCTTT. Its translation is CAISEEGRNTEAFF.